Included here is one T cell receptor beta chain sequence, with context. Its specificity is unknown. Sequencing was preceded by expansion of antigen-specific CD4+ T cells with viral peptide pools in the ViraFEST assay. The authors isolated CD4+ T cells after around 9 days of culture. Vaccinated participants had no history of SARS-CoV-2 infection and tested negative for nucleocapsid antibodies. Each culture well received around 2 million PBMC. These cells were then cultured in IMDM with about 10 IU/ml IL-2 and 9.5 to 10 ug/ml peptides. V was cut by 3 bases and J by 2 bases, with 9 bases left in between. Germline V gene lookup returns CDR1 GTSNPN and CDR2 SVGIG (reference sequence). CDR3 length equals 13 residues. Only in-frame clones appear in the TCRdb table, and some are missing; sequencing was by immunoSEQ multiplex PCR. The data hold 71,000 or so clones, with around 76% observed a single time. This sample was taken from a study of vaccination effects on CD4 cells after COVID-19.

Study observations and caveats: The vaccine-induced clones of healthy vaccinees included only 1 of 255 that cross-reacted with common cold coronaviruses. Early post-infection timepoints were missing from the study, which also had few convalescent patients. Late in the post-vaccination period, infection-induced and vaccine-induced clones underwent marked clonal contraction.

The source of this sequence is a human donor who received a COVID-19 vaccine. V and J are TRBV30 and TRBJ2-3, with no clear D. Sequences were derived from CD4+ T cells from PBMCs cultured with HCoV-OC43 spike peptides, sampled before COVID-19 vaccination. The subset here: HCoV-OC43 spike overlapping peptide pool stimulation. The CDR3 DNA reads TGTGCCTGGAGGAAGACGGCCACAGATACGCAGTATTTT. Its translation: CAWRKTATDTQYF. The full variable domain, rest sourced from reference TRBV30 and TRBJ2-3, is SQTIHQWPATLVQPVGSPLSLECTVEGTSNPNLYWYRQAAGRGLQLLFYSVGIGQISSEVPQNLSASRPQDRQFILSSKKLLLSDSGFYLCAWRKTATDTQYFGPGTRLTVL.